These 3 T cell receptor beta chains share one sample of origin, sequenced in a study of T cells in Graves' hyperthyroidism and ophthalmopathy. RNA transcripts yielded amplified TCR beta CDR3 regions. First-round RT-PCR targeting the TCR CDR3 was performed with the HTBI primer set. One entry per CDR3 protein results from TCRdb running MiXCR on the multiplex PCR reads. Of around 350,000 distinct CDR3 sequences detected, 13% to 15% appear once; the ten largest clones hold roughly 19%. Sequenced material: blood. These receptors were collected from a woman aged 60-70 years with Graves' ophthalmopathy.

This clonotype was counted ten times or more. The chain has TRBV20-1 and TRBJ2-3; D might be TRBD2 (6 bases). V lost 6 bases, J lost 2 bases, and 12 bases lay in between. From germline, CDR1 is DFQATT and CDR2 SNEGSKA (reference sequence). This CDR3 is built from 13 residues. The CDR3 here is CSAPGLYTDTQYF. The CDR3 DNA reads TGCAGTGCCCCGGGACTTTACACAGATACGCAGTATTTT.

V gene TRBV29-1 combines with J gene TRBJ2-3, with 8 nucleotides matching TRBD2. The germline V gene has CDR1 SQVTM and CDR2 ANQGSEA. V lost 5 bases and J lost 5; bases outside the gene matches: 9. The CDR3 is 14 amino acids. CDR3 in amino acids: CSVIKDLAGDTQYF. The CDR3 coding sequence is TGCAGCGTTATAAAGGATCTAGCGGGAGATACGCAGTATTTT.

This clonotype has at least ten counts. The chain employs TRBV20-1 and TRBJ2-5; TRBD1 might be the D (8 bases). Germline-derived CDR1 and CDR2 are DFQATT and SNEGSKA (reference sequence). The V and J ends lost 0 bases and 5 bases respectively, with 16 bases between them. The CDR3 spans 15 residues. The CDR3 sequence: CSARDYGQGGETQYF. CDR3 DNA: TGCAGTGCTAGAGACTACGGACAGGGAGGGGAGACCCAGTACTTC.